This T cell receptor (beta chain) emerged from a study of blood T cells in healthy people across ages. Notes on the study in general: Those diversity estimates obtained from one million T cells were thought to be underestimates.

The CDR3 is 16 residues long. After removal of 5 bases from V and 2 bases from J, the junction contained 8 bases not matched to a gene. Germline loops: CDR1 SGHTA, CDR2 FQGNSA. With a J-beta primer mix and a sample-barcoded 5' primer, a second PCR ran about 7 to 11 cycles. TCRdb fed the 5' RACE reads into MiXCR, producing one record per CDR3 protein. The sample consists of more than 800,000 distinct CDR3 sequences, less than 35% of them appearing once. Russia was home to the donors, healthy Caucasian individuals aged roughly 6 to 100. This clonotype was observed many times. Its specificity is unknown. The chain carries TRBV7-2 and TRBJ2-3; 9 positions agree with TRBD2. The sample was blood. The receptor comes from an elderly woman in good health. The CDR3 DNA follows: TGTGCCAGCAGCCTATTAGCGGGGGATCTCACAGATACGCAGTATTTT. It encodes CASSLLAGDLTDTQYF.